This T cell receptor (beta chain) stems from a study of T cells after yellow fever vaccination. UMIs and a universal primer site were added when TCR cDNA was made by 5'RACE template switching. Using its own MiXCR run on the 5' RACE reads, TCRdb lists one record per CDR3 protein. The sample contains just over 300,000 distinct CDR3 sequences, less than 4.5% of which appear only once. Study-wide points: Although the secondary response was weaker, it peaked faster, at day 5 versus 15. Overlap between CD4 and CD8 compartments was detected for a small share of clonotypes. Any FACS-sorted repertoire could hold abundant clonotypes that contaminate it from the bulk population.

This clonotype was seen many times. What it binds is not known. J gave up 1 base and V 7 bases, and 10 bases lay outside the gene matches. The CDR3 has 15 residues. Germline values: CDR1 SQVTM, CDR2 ANQGSEA. V gene TRBV29-1 combines with J gene TRBJ2-5; TRBD2 matches 9 bases. The source was PBMCs, collected on the day of the yellow fever booster vaccination. This TCR came from a man between 18 and 29 years old who received the YFV17D yellow fever vaccine. The CDR3 protein is CSANPASGTQETQYF. For the CDR3, the DNA is TGCAGCGCTAATCCGGCTAGCGGGACCCAAGAGACCCAGTACTTC.